This TCR beta chain emerged from a study of cytomegalovirus exposure and HLA in healthy donors (dated by TCRdb to about 2017). Background for the entire study: In an earlier analysis of roughly 500 of the donors, 276 Gb of sequence data and 100 million or so unique TCR beta sequences from roughly 180 million T cells were reported. Around 330 gigabases of sequencing data and roughly 81 million unique TCR sequences made up an early release that covered roughly 670 HLA-typed donors. Among the approximately 400 genotyped donors, about 83% belonged to the genetic ancestry cluster associated with self-reported Caucasian donors. The study was designed to test whether signatures of past pathogen exposure could be identified by cataloging public T cell receptors. Using immunosequencing, the study profiled T cell repertoires from fewer than 850 subjects and related those repertoires to cytomegalovirus serostatus. Besides the first cohort of 500 to 700 subjects, a separate validation cohort made up of 120 different subjects was used. To predict cytomegalovirus infection status, the study brought together high-throughput TCR immunosequencing, statistical association of individual TCRs with disease status, and machine learning. A later analysis re-analyzed previously published TCR beta repertoires from several hundred donors and added high-resolution HLA genotyping to study TCR occurrence patterns. Rather than using new phenotypic data, the later analysis identified candidate immune exposures from TCR beta sequences and from how often those sequences occurred across donors. An earlier analysis of roughly 600 of the donors used high-throughput TCR beta sequencing to judge whether each TCR beta V gene segment behaved as functional or pseudogenic. Donor age, sex, ethnicity and CMV serostatus were collected together with the repertoire data. A later genetic analysis used genome-wide SNP genotypes for about three fifths of the roughly 700 donors, treating that subset as a discovery cohort. All discovery cohort repertoires had been generated using a single sequencing platform. HLA typing included class I and class II loci at four-digit resolution. The number of donors typed differed by locus, with about 629-640 for A, B, C, DRB1 and DQB1, around 560 for DQA1, 600 to 610 for DPA1, and roughly 450 for DPB1. Because of strong linkage in the cohort, five DR-DQ haplotypes were treated as single units for association and clustering. Among about 400 genotyped donors of the cohort, an average of approximately 200,000 unique TCR beta nucleotide sequences was sequenced per donor, of which about 18% were non-productive.

Libraries were built with the immunoSEQ multiplex PCR assay. For the multiplex PCR, a mixture combining 60 forward primers for TCR Vbeta segments and 13 reverse primers for TCR Jbeta segments was used. The CDR3 region of rearranged TCR beta genes was amplified from genomic DNA by a multiplex PCR assay. The Illumina HiSeq System was used to sequence the amplified TCR beta libraries as 87-base-pair reads. Turning to the authors' computational methods: Across the roughly 700 repertoires, a later analysis counted 75 million to 90 million unique TCR beta chains, 8.5 million to 12 million of which were shared by at least two donors. To remove PCR and sequencing errors, raw reads were error-corrected and collapsed into unique sequences using a nearest-neighbor algorithm that merged closely related sequences. To assign V, D and J gene segments, CDR3 sequences were aligned to IMGT reference sequences. For a sequence to be retained, a match of at least six nucleotides to both a V gene segment and a J gene segment was required. A rearrangement was called productive if the CDR3 had no stop codons and remained in frame with V and J, and every other rearrangement was called non-productive. Following IMGT convention, CDR3 was defined as the stretch from the second conserved V-encoded cysteine to the conserved J-encoded phenylalanine. The earlier analysis of 450 to 750 of the donors excluded any sequence lacking an unambiguous match to a single V gene segment. An earlier analysis of 587 of the donors called V segments functional above 56.7% productive rearrangements and segregating when the between-donor standard deviation exceeded 5%. A statistical classification framework was developed to diagnose cytomegalovirus status using the catalog of TCR beta chain sequences. In a later analysis, TCR nucleotide sequences were compared against IMGT/GENE-DB human TR gene sequences so that V and J genes could be assigned. In a later analysis, CDR3 sequences and most-parsimonious VDJ recombination scenarios were assigned using the TCRdist pipeline. In a later analysis, each TCR beta chain was defined by its CDR3 amino acid sequence together with its V-gene family, and reads without a unique V-gene family were excluded. In a later analysis, around 650 highly shared, low-generation-probability nucleotide sequences were removed to address suspected cross-contamination and a sequencing artifact. In a later analysis, a clonal expansion index was calculated for each public chain from normalized within-repertoire ranks of inferred template counts. In a later analysis, generation probabilities were computed with a VDJ recombination model fitted to out-of-frame rearrangements, and the resulting probabilities were checked against IGoR. Hypergeometric tests were used in a later analysis to score TCR-TCR, TCR-HLA and TCR-CMV co-occurrence, with a repertoire-size bias correction applied to the TCR pairs. A later analysis estimated false discovery rates by permuting HLA or CMV assignments 20 times. In a later analysis, co-occurring TCRs were grouped with DBSCAN, and TCRdist sequence similarity was added when clustering was performed within HLA-allele-positive subsets. Co-occurrence clustering excluded repertoires with fewer than 30,000 or more than 120,000 public chains, plus five with anomalous nucleotide sharing. TCRdb retrieved this table from immuneACCESS and kept in-frame rearrangements only. Not all clones are present; in checked studies, unresolved V genes account for under half, and no reason is known for the remainder. Clonal size and the V and J genes are those of that table, whereas D and trimming came from the DNA. The sample has approximately 150,000 clones on record, around three quarters of them singletons. Under 2% of the sample belongs to the ten largest clones.

Concerning this clone: Its target antigen remains unknown. No base qualities exist here, and no much larger clone lies one base off it.

Trimming takes 7 bases from V and 5 bases from J, and the germline ends sit 15 bases apart. Via the germline V gene, CDR1 is SGHDT and CDR2 YYEEEE. From cysteine to phenylalanine, the CDR3 is 14 amino acids long. Kept here is only the CDR3 DNA, which spans 42 bases and is read in frame from base 1. The cohort consisted of more than 650 healthy bone marrow donors. At the time of sampling, every cohort member was nominally healthy, though immune exposures that went unrecorded were likely present. The donor was CMV seronegative and belonged to the group of 380 or so seronegative cohort members. Every donor gave a peripheral blood sample, and the peripheral blood mononuclear cells from that sample were used for TCR beta sequencing. Genomic DNA extraction from the blood cell samples was performed with the Qiagen DNeasy Blood Extraction Kit. The study at large found these results: Because the 87-base-pair reads could not distinguish some IMGT-functional V segments, including TRBV6-2 and TRBV6-3, those segments were excluded. The classifier was reported to diagnose cytomegalovirus status with high specificity and sensitivity in both the original cohort and the validation cohort. An earlier analysis of some 590 of the donors showed that most TCR beta V segments appeared in productive rearrangements either about 87% or about 30% of the time, which broadly matched IMGT annotations. A few of the identified cytomegalovirus-associated TCR beta chains were confirmed in vitro to be specific for cytomegalovirus antigens. In a later genetic analysis, fewer N-insertions in productive TCRs were reported among donors in an Asian-associated ancestry cluster than the 666-donor mean. In this cohort, only TCR beta chains were sequenced, and detectable features were limited by the absence of alpha or paired-chain data. For the cohort, immune exposure information was limited to CMV serostatus. According to the authors, the approach could potentially be generalized to other disease states and immunological phenotypes. A later analysis found that most CMV-associated TCR beta chains appeared HLA-restricted, with HLA associations seemingly driven largely by CMV exposure. The earlier analysis of some 540 of the donors excluded some 15 rarely observed V segments, including chromosome 9 orphons, because counts were too low. A cluster of highly shared sequence variants was judged likely to represent a technical artifact of the sequencing pipeline. A later analysis found that TCR association rates varied across HLA loci, with DRB1 alleles showing the most associated TCRs and HLA-C alleles the fewest. Sequencing depth was assumed to be roughly uniform across donors in the presence/absence analyses, though that assumption may not hold. At a false discovery rate of 0.05, a later analysis linked some 18,000 TCR beta sequences to specific HLA alleles. Across donors, most TCR sequences were observed very rarely, whereas some public TCRs were present in many individuals. Because HLA typing was unavailable for some donors at each locus, only the typed subset was used in association tests. A total of fewer than 200 TCR beta chains were listed by the study as associated with cytomegalovirus. Correlated functional status among segregating V segments might be attributable to linkage disequilibrium, but an unknown experimental factor could not be ruled out. An association between a missense DCLRE1C variant and V-gene and J-gene trimming of TCR beta chains was found in a later genetic analysis and replicated in an independent cohort. A later analysis reported that several top co-occurrence clusters appeared linked to parvovirus B19, influenza, CMV and Epstein-Barr virus. A further reported finding was that TCR beta sequences accurately predicted the HLA-A and HLA-B alleles for most subjects in the first cohort. In a later analysis, HLA-associated TCR beta chains were found to be more clonally expanded and to have lower generation probabilities than equally common non-associated chains. When HLA alleles, especially DR and DQ, strongly co-occurred, attributing TCR associations to individual alleles was difficult.

The sequence derives from a woman in her 30s in good health and CMV-seronegative. The rearranged chain carries TRBV5-6 and TRBJ2-2; possibly the D gene is TRBD2, per 5 matching bases. Sequencing was carried out using PBMCs. The nucleotide sequence reads as follows: TGTGCCAGCTTCTCCGGACTGATAACCGGGGAGCTGTTTTTT. It is translated as CASFSGLITGELFF.